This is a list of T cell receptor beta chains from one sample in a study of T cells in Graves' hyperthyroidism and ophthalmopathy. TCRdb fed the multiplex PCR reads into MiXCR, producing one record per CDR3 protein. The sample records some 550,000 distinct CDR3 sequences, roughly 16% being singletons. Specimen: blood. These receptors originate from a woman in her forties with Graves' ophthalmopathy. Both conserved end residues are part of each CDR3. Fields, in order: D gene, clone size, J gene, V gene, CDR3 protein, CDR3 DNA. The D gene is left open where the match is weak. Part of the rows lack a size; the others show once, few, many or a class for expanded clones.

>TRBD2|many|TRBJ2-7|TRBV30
CACRKLAGGLGYEQYF
TGTGCCTGCCGCAAACTAGCGGGAGGGCTCGGGTACGAGCAGTACTTC
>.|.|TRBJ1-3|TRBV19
CASSIAGSGNTIYF
TGTGCCAGTAGTATCGCGGGCTCTGGAAACACCATATATTTT
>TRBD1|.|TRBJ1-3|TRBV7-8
CASSLWDSLSGNTIYF
TGTGCCAGCAGCCTATGGGACAGCCTCTCTGGAAACACCATATATTTT
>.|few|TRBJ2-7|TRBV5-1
CASSEGDEQYF
TGCGCCAGCTCCGAGGGCGACGAGCAGTACTTC
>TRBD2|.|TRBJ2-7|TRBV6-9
CASSSGTSGLLASYEQYF
TGTGCCAGCAGTTCAGGGACTAGCGGGTTGTTAGCCTCCTACGAGCAGTACTTC
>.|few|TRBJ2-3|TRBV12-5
CASGLVLAQSDTQYF
TGTGCTAGTGGTTTGGTACTAGCTCAGTCAGATACGCAGTATTTT
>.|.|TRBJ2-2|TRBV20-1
CSAREGHLTGELFF
TGCAGTGCTAGAGAGGGACATTTGACCGGGGAGCTGTTTTTT
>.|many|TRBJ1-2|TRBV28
CASSSPPAYGYTF
TGTGCCAGCAGTTCGCCTCCAGCCTATGGCTACACCTTC
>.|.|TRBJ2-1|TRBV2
CASSLRGRLVGEQFF
TGTGCCAGCAGCCTTCGGGGCAGGCTAGTTGGGGAGCAGTTCTTC
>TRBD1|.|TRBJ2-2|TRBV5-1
CASSLDRDAGELFF
TGCGCCAGCAGCTTAGACAGGGACGCCGGGGAGCTGTTTTTT
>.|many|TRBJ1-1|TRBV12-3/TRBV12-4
CASSLRAEVEAFF
TGTGCCAGCAGTTTAAGGGCAGAAGTTGAAGCTTTCTTT